The next 17 T cell receptor beta chains were all read from a single sample in a study of beta chain features in type 1 diabetes. Whole-study findings and limits: Shortening of TCRB CDR3s, moderate but significant, appeared in all four CD4+ subsets of Type 1 diabetes patients.

Their specific antigens are unknown. Expressed TCRB transcripts were sequenced because the isolated RNA had all been reverse transcribed beforehand. Method: immunoSEQ multiplex PCR; TCRdb's copy keeps in-frame clones and lacks some. Among about 660,000 clones, about an eighth were seen once, and the ten largest hold around 0.04%. The material sequenced was naive CD4+ T cells from blood. These TCRs come from a man between 18 and 29 years old with type 1 diabetes.

This clone was seen only a few times. The chain recombines TRBV7-2 with TRBJ1-2; 10 bases align to TRBD1. V shed 5 bases and J 7 bases; nucleotides not matched to a gene: 13. In germline, CDR1 is SGHTA, CDR2 FQGNSA. CDR3 length: 16 amino acids. The CDR3 DNA follows: TGTGCCAGCAGCCAGGAGTTCGGGACAGGGGTCTCTGGCTACACCTTC. Translation: CASSQEFGTGVSGYTF.

A few counts support this clone. V and J are TRBV4-1 and TRBJ2-1; TRBD2 might be the D (5 bases). Germline lookup yields CDR1 MGHRA and CDR2 YSYEKL. This CDR3 has 15 residues. The V gene lost 2 bases and the J gene lost 5 bases, with 13 bases spanning the gap. The CDR3 reads CASSQRGSGDNEQFF. The CDR3 DNA sequence: TGCGCCAGCAGCCAACGGGGTAGTGGGGACAATGAGCAGTTCTTC.

The J gene is TRBJ1-2, the V gene TRBV5-1; a weak D match, TRBD1 (6 bases). The CDR3 is 14 residues long. The V gene's germline CDR1 is SGHRS and CDR2 YFSETQ. Trimming shortened V by 4 bases and J by 4 bases, and 14 bases separated the two germline ends. CDR3 region: CASSEGERSYGYTF. CDR3 nucleotide sequence: TGCGCCAGCAGCGAGGGGGAGAGGTCCTATGGCTACACCTTC.

V gene TRBV29-1 combines with J gene TRBJ2-1; D is perhaps TRBD1 or TRBD2 (5 bases each). Germline V gene sequence: CDR1 SQVTM, CDR2 ANQGSEA. This CDR3 has 15 residues. The V end was cut by 4 bases, the J end by 0 bases, with 13 bases between. The CDR3 DNA is TGCAGCGTTGTCCGGGGCATCAGCTCCTACAATGAGCAGTTCTTC. Protein product: CSVVRGISSYNEQFF.

This clone was counted between two and nine times. The chain recombines TRBV9 with TRBJ2-5; TRBD2 matches 14 bases. This CDR3 region has 18 residues. V dropped 4 bases and J dropped 4; count of bases not matched to a gene: 12. Germline CDR1 is SGDLS and CDR2 is YYNGEE. The CDR3 DNA sequence: TGTGCCAGCAGCATCTCGGGACTAGCGGGGGTCATAGGAGAGACCCAGTACTTC. Translation gives CASSISGLAGVIGETQYF.

This clone was recorded a few times. Other DNA sequences in this specimen translate into the identical CDR3. The chain recombines TRBV9 with TRBJ2-3; D not certain. CDR1 is SGDLS and CDR2 is YYNGEE in the germline V gene. The CDR3 covers 13 residues. V lost 2 bases and J 2 bases, leaving 6 bases between the germline ends. CDR3 nucleotide sequence: TGTGCCAGCAGCGTCGCCTCCACAGATACGCAGTATTTT. Protein: CASSVASTDTQYF.

This clone was observed a handful of times. The chain joins TRBV7-2 to TRBJ1-2; D gene unclear. Per germline, CDR1 SGHTA and CDR2 FQGNSA. V was clipped by 5 bases and J by 4 bases, with 11 bases between them. This CDR3 spans 13 amino acids. Here the CDR3 reads CASSTRRGYGYTF. The CDR3 DNA follows: TGTGCCAGCAGCACCCGACGGGGCTATGGCTACACCTTC.

This clone appeared a few times. This sequence joins TRBV6-5 and TRBJ2-5; 7 bases fit TRBD2. This CDR3 comprises 13 residues. Germline loops: CDR1 MNHEY, CDR2 SVGAGI. V was clipped by 11 bases and J by 6 bases; unmatched bases: 12. CDR3 loop: CALGQGGTQTQYF. The CDR3 DNA sequence: TGTGCCTTAGGCCAGGGAGGGACGCAGACCCAGTACTTC.

The gene calls are TRBV30 and TRBJ2-5; D ambiguous. CDR3 length equals 13 residues. Germline CDR1 GTSNPN, CDR2 SVGIG (reference sequence). V lost 4 bases and J 7 bases, leaving 16 bases between the germline ends. CDR3: CAWIGFGPGTQYF. CDR3 bases: TGTGCCTGGATTGGTTTCGGTCCAGGGACCCAGTACTTC.

This clone was detected a few times. CDR3: CAISDSGSAEAFF. The CDR3 nucleotides read TGTGCCATCAGTGATTCGGGGTCCGCTGAAGCTTTCTTT. This chain links TRBV10-3 with TRBJ1-1; unclear D gene. V shed 3 bases and J shed 6 bases, with 11 bases lying between them. Germline V gene lookup returns CDR1 ENHRY and CDR2 SYGVKD. CDR3 length: 13 amino acids.

For the CDR3, the DNA is TGCGCCAGCAGCCAACAGGAAGGGTATGAGGGCTACACCTTC. Translated: CASSQQEGYEGYTF. The gene calls are TRBV4-1 and TRBJ1-2; D call uncertain. Germline V CDR1 and CDR2: MGHRA, YSYEKL. The CDR3 spans 14 residues. V was pared by 2 bases and J by 8 bases, with 15 bases between.

The table lists this clone with a few counts. The rearrangement joins TRBV5-1 to TRBJ2-7; 9 bases are a match to TRBD2. The ends lost 0 bases at V and 2 bases at J; junction bases unmatched: 3. This CDR3 region has 15 residues. Germline V CDR1 and CDR2: SGHRS, YFSETQ. CDR3 loop: CASSLAGGGAYEQYF. The CDR3 region has the DNA TGCGCCAGCAGCTTGGCTGGCGGGGGGGCCTACGAGCAGTACTTC.

In this sample, this clone turned up a few times. This sequence joins TRBV13 and TRBJ2-5; D is possibly TRBD1 or TRBD2 (6 bases each). The J call may be faulty, since TRBJ2-7 better matches the DNA end. Germline CDR1 reads PRHDT; CDR2 reads FYEKMQ (reference sequence). This CDR3 contains 14 residues. CDR3 nucleotide sequence: TGTGCCAGCAGCTCGGGGGACACGTCCTACGAGCAGTACTTC. This encodes CASSSGDTSYEQYF.

This clone occurred a few times. This chain connects TRBV6-5 to TRBJ2-6, with unresolved D. V dropped 0 bases and J dropped 2 bases, with 8 bases sitting between them. The CDR3 has 16 residues. Germline CDR1 reads MNHEY; CDR2 reads SVGAGI. In DNA, the CDR3 is TGTGCCAGCAGTTACTCGCGAGGAACTGGGGCCAACGTCCTGACTTTC. Its translation is CASSYSRGTGANVLTF.

This clone was counted only a few times. The chain recombines TRBV14 with TRBJ1-6; the D gene is possibly TRBD1 (5 bases). Germline V CDR1 and CDR2: SGHDN, FVKESK. Trimming took 1 base from V and 14 from J, leaving 21 bases between them. The CDR3 has 16 residues. CDR3 DNA sequence: TGTGCCAGCAGCCAAGCACAGGACGTCCTTGAAAGGGCCCTCCACTTT. This encodes CASSQAQDVLERALHF.

The DNA for the CDR3 is TGTGCCAGCAGTTTTCGGATCCAAGAGACCCAGTACTTC. Translating gives CASSFRIQETQYF. The chain couples TRBV27 to TRBJ2-5, with D unresolved. V was pared by 3 bases and J by 1 base, with 6 bases between. The CDR3 is 13 amino acids. Per the germline V gene, CDR1 is MNHEY and CDR2 is SMNVEV (reference sequence).

This clone has only a few counts. This sequence joins TRBV30 and TRBJ2-7, with 7 bases identical to TRBD2. CDR3 size: 13 residues. Germline trimming cut 0 bases from V and 6 bases from J; bases unmatched to any gene: 5. CDR1 GTSNPN and CDR2 SVGIG come from the germline V gene (reference sequence). The CDR3 loop is CAWSVGGGGEQYF. CDR3 DNA: TGTGCCTGGAGTGTAGGCGGGGGAGGCGAGCAGTACTTC.